This T cell receptor (beta chain) was sequenced in a study of T cell changes during pregnancy in multiple sclerosis. J lost 2 bases, V lost 4 bases, and 8 bases had no gene match. The CDR3 totals 15 residues. Germline CDR1 is LGHNT and CDR2 is FRNRAP. Using immunoSEQ multiplex PCR, the repertoire was profiled, and TCRdb retains in-frame clones only, with some absent. The table lists about 41,000 clones, 90% of them singletons. In this sample, this clone turned up once. This clonotype originated in a female donor with multiple sclerosis, enrolled in a pregnancy study. The sequencing here drew on CD8+ T cells from peripheral blood mononuclear cells, taken in the third trimester of pregnancy. The chain carries TRBV12-5 and TRBJ2-7; 7 nucleotides align to TRBD1. The CDR3 region is CASGSVTGPTYEQYF. The CDR3 DNA follows: TGTGCTAGTGGTTCTGTGACAGGGCCAACCTACGAGCAGTACTTC.